These 8 T cell receptor beta chains were sequenced from one sample in a study of regulatory and conventional T cells in RAG deficiency. Sequencing used immunoSEQ multiplex PCR; TCRdb keeps in-frame clones, though not all of them. This table has approximately 1,300 clones, around four fifths appearing once. Blood CD4+ CD25-low CD127-high conventional T cells supplied the genomic DNA template. The sample consisted of CD4+ effector T cells sorted from blood. Every receptor here comes from a human donor with RAG deficiency presenting as severe combined immunodeficiency.

This clone was observed a single time. V gene TRBV6-5 combines with J gene TRBJ1-4, with 8 bases identical to TRBD1. Looked up from germline, CDR1 is MNHEY and CDR2 is SVGAGI. This CDR3 comprises 14 residues. Germline trimming cut 0 bases from V and 8 bases from J; bases unmatched to any gene: 2. CDR3 region: CASSYSTGAEKLFF. The DNA for the CDR3 is TGTGCCAGCAGTTACTCGACAGGGGCGGAAAAACTGTTTTTT.

The J gene is TRBJ1-4, the V gene TRBV28; weak D call: TRBD1 (6 bases). CDR1 MDHEN and CDR2 SYDVKM come from the germline V gene. There are 17 residues in the CDR3. The germline V and J ends were trimmed by 7 bases and 0 bases, with 18 bases remaining between them. The DNA of the CDR3 is TGTGCCAGCACGACAGGAGGCAAACCTGCAACTAATGAAAAACTGTTTTTT. Protein sequence: CASTTGGKPATNEKLFF.

The CDR3 nucleotides are TGTGCCAGCAGTCGGGGACTAGCGGGAGAAAAAGAGACCCAGTACTTC. It translates to CASSRGLAGEKETQYF. V and J are TRBV27 and TRBJ2-5; 14 positions agree with TRBD2. The CDR3 sequence is 16 residues long. The germline gives CDR1 MNHEY, CDR2 SMNVEV (reference sequence). Trimming removed 5 bases from V and 3 bases from J; junction bases left unmatched: 5.

This clone was seen once. This chain connects TRBV7-2 to TRBJ1-5, with D uncertain. Germline assignment: CDR1 SGHTA and CDR2 FQGNSA. This CDR3 contains 15 residues. V was pared by 1 base and J by 3 bases, with 10 bases between. CDR3 in DNA: TGTGCCAGCAGCTTAGTCTCGACCGTCAATCAGCCCCAGCATTTT. Its translation: CASSLVSTVNQPQHF.

This clone occurred a few times. This chain joins TRBV12-5 and TRBJ2-5, with no clear D. CDR3 length equals 11 residues. V was cut by 1 base and J by 9 bases, with 6 bases left in between. The germline V gene encodes CDR1 LGHNT and CDR2 FRNRAP. DNA for the CDR3: TGTGCTAGTGGTTTGGGTGGGGCCCAGTACTTC. Encoded protein: CASGLGGAQYF.

V and J are TRBV5-6 and TRBJ1-4; 8 bases line up with TRBD1. The CDR3 covers 14 residues. The germline gives CDR1 SGHDT, CDR2 YYEEEE. J lost 8 bases, V lost 4 bases, and 7 bases had no gene match. CDR3 in DNA: TGTGCCAGCAGCGGGACAGGCGCGGGAGAAAAACTGTTTTTT. It translates to CASSGTGAGEKLFF.

CDR3 protein: CASSDGYSNQPQHF. The CDR3 DNA sequence: TGTGCCAGCAGTGACGGGTATAGCAATCAGCCCCAGCATTTT. The rearrangement joins TRBV6-5 to TRBJ1-5; D is ambiguous. Looked up from germline, CDR1 is MNHEY and CDR2 is SVGAGI. This CDR3 contains 14 residues. The V and J ends lost 5 bases and 0 bases respectively, with 8 bases between them.

The gene calls are TRBV10-3 and TRBJ1-4; no reliable D call. CDR1 is ENHRY, CDR2 SYGVKD, per germline. The CDR3 has 14 residues. With 6 bases removed from V and 8 bases from J, the gap between germline ends came to 16 bases. The CDR3 DNA is TGTGCCATCAGCTCCGGAACCCAGGAGGAAAAACTGTTTTTT. Its protein product is CAISSGTQEEKLFF.